This TCR beta chain was obtained from a study of cytomegalovirus exposure and HLA in healthy donors. Study-level findings and limits: Follow-up analysis later connected one missense variant in DCLRE1C with trimming of TCR beta V- and J-genes. The study reported that TCR beta sequences accurately predicted HLA-A and HLA-B alleles in most subjects.

Turning to this clone: Its antigen is currently unknown. The same CDR3 can be traced to other DNA sequences in this sample.

The CDR3 loop spans 13 amino acids. The V segment lost 0 bases and the J segment 5 bases; nucleotides outside the gene matches: 1. Germline CDR1 SGHRS, CDR2 YFSETQ. In the PCR, 60 Vbeta and 13 Jbeta primers were used. Sequencing was performed with immunoSEQ multiplex PCR; in TCRdb, only in-frame clones are kept and a portion is missing. The sample has approximately 50,000 clones. The receptor was isolated from a male donor in good health and CMV-seropositive. The chain combines TRBV5-1 with TRBJ2-5; 7 bases line up with TRBD1. The sequenced sample was PBMCs. The CDR3 is CASSLGQGETQYF. CDR3 sequence (DNA): TGCGCCAGCAGCTTGGGACAGGGTGAGACCCAGTACTTC.